This entry lists 29 T cell receptor beta chains sequenced from one sample in a study of T cell clusters in autoimmune cytopenias. TRB was amplified by touch-down multiplex PCR, primer pools A and B combined. After re-calling the multiplex PCR reads, TCRdb lists one entry per CDR3 protein, DNA absent. The table lists some 3,500 distinct CDR3 sequences. Tens of thousands of genome equivalents of blood DNA were amplified for TRB. The material sequenced was peripheral blood. All receptors come from a human donor with an autoimmune cytopenia or autoimmune hepatitis (not recorded which).

This clonotype shows up as medium-sized by frequency. The rearrangement uses TRBV10-3 and TRBJ2-7; TCRdb reports TRBD2, a call that lacks DNA to check it against. CDR3 length equals 17 residues. CDR1 and CDR2 from the germline V gene are ENHRY and SYGVKD. The CDR3 region is CAISEASGRRSSYEQYF.

This clonotype is medium-sized by frequency. This sequence joins TRBV6-5 and TRBJ2-2; the TRBD2 assignment by TCRdb is unverifiable without DNA. This CDR3 has 19 amino acids. Germline CDR1 is MNHEY and CDR2 is SVGAGI. CDR3: CASSYFGLAGALGTGELFF.

According to its frequency, this clonotype is medium-sized. The chain has TRBV19 and TRBJ2-2; TCRdb's D call of TRBD1 is untestable without DNA. The CDR3 extends over 15 amino acids. From germline, CDR1 is LNHDA and CDR2 SQIVND (reference sequence). CDR3 protein: CASSRGDWGTGELFF.

In terms of frequency, this clonotype is medium-sized. The V call is TRBV5-4, the J call TRBJ2-5; TCRdb designates TRBD1, a call that cannot be tested without DNA. The CDR3 sequence is 15 residues long. Germline-derived CDR1 and CDR2 are SGHNT and YYREEE (reference sequence). The CDR3 sequence: CASSPDRGRQETQYF. The full variable domain, in which reference TRBV5-4 and TRBJ2-5 provide the parts outside the CDR3, is ETGVTQSPTHLIKTRGQQVTLRCSSQSGHNTVSWYQQALGQGPQFIFQYYREEENGRGNFPPRFSGLQFPNYSSELNVNALELDDSALYLCASSPDRGRQETQYFGPGTRLLVL.

By frequency, this clonotype is medium-sized (0.01 to 0.1%). The chain joins TRBV5-1 to TRBJ2-3; TCRdb's D call of TRBD1 is untestable without DNA. The CDR3 length is 15 residues. The germline gives CDR1 SGHRS, CDR2 YFSETQ. CDR3 sequence: CASSHRDRVTDTQYF.

This clonotype is deemed medium-sized by its frequency. The J gene is TRBJ2-6, the V gene TRBV28; TCRdb lists TRBD1, though no DNA is available to test this call. CDR3 size: 16 residues. Germline loops: CDR1 MDHEN, CDR2 SYDVKM. CDR3 sequence: CASSLQGAGGANVLTF. Together with reference TRBV28 and TRBJ2-6, the CDR3 gives the full variable domain: DVKVTQSSRYLVKRTGEKVFLECVQDMDHENMFWYRQDPGLGLRLIYFSYDVKMKEKGDIPEGYSVSREKKERFSLILESASTNQTSMYLCASSLQGAGGANVLTFGAGSRLTVL.

This clonotype is classed as medium-sized (0.01 to 0.1%) by frequency. The V gene is TRBV6-6, the J gene TRBJ2-5; absent DNA, TCRdb's TRBD1 call cannot be checked. Germline CDR1 and CDR2: MNHNY and SVGAGI (reference sequence). This CDR3 region has 14 residues. CDR3 residues: CASRGQVWWETQYF.

By frequency, this clonotype is medium-sized. This chain links TRBV6-6 with TRBJ1-6; TCRdb picks TRBD1, but there is no DNA to check that call. CDR3 size: 15 residues. CDR1 MNHNY and CDR2 SVGAGI come from the germline V gene (reference sequence). Here the CDR3 reads CASSYRTVDNSPLHF.

This chain connects TRBV7-6 to TRBJ2-7; with no DNA, the TCRdb D assignment of TRBD2 cannot be verified. The CDR3 has 16 residues. From germline, CDR1 is SGHVS and CDR2 FNYEAQ. CDR3 protein: CASSLAASGRGYEQYF.

This CDR3 is CASTGRRVTEAFF. The rearrangement links TRBV10-1 to TRBJ1-1; TCRdb's D gene call, TRBD1, goes unchecked for lack of DNA. Germline CDR1 and CDR2: WNHNN and SYGVQD (reference sequence). The CDR3 runs to 13 residues.

By frequency, this clonotype is medium-sized. This chain joins TRBV20-1 and TRBJ2-7; TCRdb outputs TRBD2, but without DNA this stays unchecked. The CDR3 contains 13 residues. CDR1 DFQATT and CDR2 SNEGSKA come from the germline V gene (reference sequence). CDR3: CRPRASGRYEQYF.

This clonotype is called medium-sized based on its frequency. CDR3 residues: CASSQVTDTQYF. The chain combines TRBV18 with TRBJ2-3. CDR3 size: 12 residues. Germline CDR1 is KGHSH and CDR2 is LQKENI. Drawing the rest from reference TRBV18 and TRBJ2-3, the complete variable domain is NAGVMQNPRHLVRRRGQEARLRCSPMKGHSHVYWYRQLPEEGLKFMVYLQKENIIDESGMPKERFSAEFPKEGPSILRIQQVVRGDSAAYFCASSQVTDTQYFGPGTRLTVL.

This CDR3 reads CSASGTRRETQYF. This chain connects TRBV20-1 to TRBJ2-5; TCRdb selects TRBD2, and the lack of DNA leaves this call unchecked. Germline lookup yields CDR1 DFQATT and CDR2 SNEGSKA (reference sequence). The CDR3 has 13 residues.

By frequency, this clonotype is medium-sized. The V and J genes are TRBV10-3 and TRBJ1-1; the D call from TCRdb, TRBD1, cannot be confirmed without DNA. CDR3 length: 19 residues. The germline V gene has CDR1 ENHRY and CDR2 SYGVKD. This CDR3 reads CAISEAGGQGHLLNTEAFF.

This clonotype is deemed medium-sized by its frequency. The V call is TRBV6-5, the J call TRBJ1-3; TCRdb selects TRBD1, and the lack of DNA leaves this call unchecked. This CDR3 has 16 residues. Germline CDR1 is MNHEY and CDR2 is SVGAGI. CDR3 sequence: CASSFGQGSSGNTIYF.

The V and J genes are TRBV7-9 and TRBJ1-1; TCRdb's assignment of TRBD1 cannot be checked, as there is no DNA. The CDR3 has 12 amino acids. Germline CDR1 is SEHNR and CDR2 is FQNEAQ (reference sequence). This CDR3 reads CASSPDSFGAFF.

This clonotype is large by frequency. This chain links TRBV19 with TRBJ2-2; TCRdb designates TRBD1, a call that cannot be tested without DNA. From germline, CDR1 is LNHDA and CDR2 SQIVND (reference sequence). The CDR3 loop spans 13 amino acids. CDR3 amino acids: CACRARSTGELFF.

V is TRBV28 and J is TRBJ2-1. This CDR3 is built from 12 residues. Germline CDR1 is MDHEN and CDR2 is SYDVKM. CDR3 sequence reads: CASTIPHNEQFF.

This chain connects TRBV7-6 to TRBJ1-1; the TCRdb D gene call, TRBD1, has no DNA to confirm it. Germline CDR1 is SGHVS and CDR2 is FNYEAQ. The CDR3 spans 18 residues. This CDR3 is CASSLGGPQGWLSTEAFF.

The CDR3 loop reads CASSPARTTDTQYF. This chain links TRBV28 with TRBJ2-3; TCRdb selects TRBD2, and the lack of DNA leaves this call unchecked. Germline assignment: CDR1 MDHEN and CDR2 SYDVKM. CDR3 length equals 14 residues.

This clonotype registers medium-sized by frequency. The V gene is TRBV24-1, the J gene TRBJ1-2; the TCRdb D gene call, TRBD1, has no DNA to confirm it. Germline CDR1 reads KGHDR; CDR2 reads SFDVKD. This CDR3 is 12 amino acids long. This CDR3 is CATSPGTEGYTF.

This clonotype is identified as medium-sized from frequency. The chain links TRBV18 to TRBJ2-1; without DNA, the TCRdb call of TRBD1 cannot be checked. The length of the CDR3 is 16 residues. CDR1 KGHSH and CDR2 LQKENI come from the germline V gene. The CDR3 protein is CASSPHRQGLSNEQFF.

The CDR3 loop is CSAGYRGNYGYTF. The V gene is TRBV20-1, the J gene TRBJ1-2; TCRdb lists TRBD1, though no DNA is available to test this call. Germline loops: CDR1 DFQATT, CDR2 SNEGSKA (reference sequence). The CDR3 extends over 13 amino acids.

This CDR3 reads CASSRGQGNEKLFF. The J gene is TRBJ1-4, the V gene TRBV5-5; TCRdb's assignment of TRBD1 cannot be checked, as there is no DNA. This CDR3 region has 14 residues. Germline V gives CDR1 SGHKS, CDR2 YYEKEE (reference sequence).

This clonotype ranks as large in terms of frequency. The chain links TRBV29-1 to TRBJ1-5; the D call of TRBD1 rests on TCRdb alone, since no DNA is present to check it. The CDR3 totals 13 residues. CDR1 is SQVTM, CDR2 ANQGSEA, per germline. This chain's CDR3 is CSVVAGRDQPQHF.

This clonotype is identified as medium-sized from frequency. The chain links TRBV6-5 to TRBJ1-5. The CDR3 is made up of 13 amino acids. Germline CDR1 is MNHEY and CDR2 is SVGAGI. CDR3 protein: CASSRSADQPQHF.

The rearrangement joins TRBV14 to TRBJ2-7; TCRdb proposes TRBD1, but this gene call is untestable without DNA. The CDR3 length is 13 residues. Germline values: CDR1 SGHDN, CDR2 FVKESK. The CDR3 loop reads CASRQQGANEQYF.

The chain is built from TRBV20-1 and TRBJ2-3; TCRdb calls TRBD2, which cannot be checked without DNA. Per germline, CDR1 DFQATT and CDR2 SNEGSKA (reference sequence). The length of the CDR3 is 19 residues. The CDR3 region is CSAPPLATISGSRTDTQYF.

Considering frequency, this clonotype is medium-sized. The V call is TRBV5-6, the J call TRBJ2-5. From germline, CDR1 is SGHDT and CDR2 YYEEEE. The CDR3 covers 13 residues. The CDR3 reads CASSPNERETQYF.